This entry describes one TCR beta chain. Only in-frame clones appear in the TCRdb table, and some are missing; sequencing was by immunoSEQ multiplex PCR. The data show approximately 290,000 clones, around 90% seen once. These data originate in a study of blood T cell repertoires in COVID-19. Germline CDR1 reads MDHEN; CDR2 reads SYDVKM. The CDR3 totals 15 residues. The J segment lost 4 bases and the V segment lost 2 bases, leaving 4 bases of the junction unmatched. The receptor was isolated from a woman under 30 with acute COVID-19. Sequencing used PBMCs or T cells enriched from blood (not recorded which). The V call is TRBV28, the J call TRBJ1-1, with 10 bases aligning to TRBD1. The CDR3 DNA follows: TGTGCCAGCAGTTTACCGGGACAGGGGCGCACTGAAGCTTTCTTT. Amino acid sequence: CASSLPGQGRTEAFF. The full variable domain, rest sourced from reference TRBV28 and TRBJ1-1, is DVKVTQSSRYLVKRTGEKVFLECVQDMDHENMFWYRQDPGLGLRLIYFSYDVKMKEKGDIPEGYSVSREKKERFSLILESASTNQTSMYLCASSLPGQGRTEAFFGQGTRLTVV.